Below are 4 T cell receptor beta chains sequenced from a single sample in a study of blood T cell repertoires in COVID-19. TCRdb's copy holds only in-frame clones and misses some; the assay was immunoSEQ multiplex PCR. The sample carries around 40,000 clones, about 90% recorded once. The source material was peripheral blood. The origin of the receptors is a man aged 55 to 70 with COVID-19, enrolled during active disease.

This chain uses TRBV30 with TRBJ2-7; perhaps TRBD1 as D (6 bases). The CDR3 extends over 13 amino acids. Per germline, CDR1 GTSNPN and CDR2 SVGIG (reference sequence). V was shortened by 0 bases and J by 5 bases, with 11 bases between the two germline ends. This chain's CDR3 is CAWSVRDNHEQYF. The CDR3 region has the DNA TGTGCCTGGAGTGTACGGGACAACCACGAGCAGTACTTC.

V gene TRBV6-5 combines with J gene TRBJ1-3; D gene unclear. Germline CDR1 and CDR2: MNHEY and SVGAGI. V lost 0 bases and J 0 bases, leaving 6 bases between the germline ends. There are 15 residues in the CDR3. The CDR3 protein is CASSYSRDSGNTIYF. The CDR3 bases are TGTGCCAGCAGTTACTCGAGAGACTCTGGAAACACCATATATTTT.

CDR3 sequence (DNA): TGTGCCAGCAACTTCGGGACAGGTTTTGGCACCTTC. Translating it yields CASNFGTGFGTF. The chain uses TRBV28 and TRBJ1-2; 8 bases are shared with TRBD1. The germline CDR1 and CDR2 sequences are MDHEN and SYDVKM. The CDR3 covers 12 residues. The trim removed 7 bases at V and 13 bases at J, leaving 11 bases unmatched.

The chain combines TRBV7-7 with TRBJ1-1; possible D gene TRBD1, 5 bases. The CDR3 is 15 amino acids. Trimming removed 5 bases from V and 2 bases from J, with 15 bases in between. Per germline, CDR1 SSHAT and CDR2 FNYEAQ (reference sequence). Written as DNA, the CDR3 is TGTGCCAGCAGCGGGGGAGGAGGGGCCAACACTGAAGCTTTCTTT. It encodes CASSGGGGANTEAFF.